Following are 3 T cell receptor beta chains from one sample sequenced in a study of early T cells in non-severe SARS-CoV-2 infection. TCRdb ran MiXCR on the 5' RACE reads and lists one entry per CDR3 protein. The repertoire holds tens of thousands of distinct CDR3 sequences, 9.3% seen once, with around 20% in the top ten. Sequencing input: whole blood. The receptors shown here come from an adult who was a healthcare worker with PCR-confirmed SARS-CoV-2 infection or an uninfected control (not recorded which).

This clonotype was observed many times. The V and J genes are TRBV19 and TRBJ2-2; 8 nucleotides agree with TRBD2. Germline CDR1 LNHDA, CDR2 SQIVND (reference sequence). After removal of 4 bases from V and 3 bases from J, the junction contained 16 bases not matched to a gene. The CDR3 spans 19 residues. CDR3 DNA sequence: TGTGCCAGTAGTACCCCCTCCCAGCGGGGGATGGGATACACCGGGGAGCTGTTTTTT. It encodes CASSTPSQRGMGYTGELFF. Looking up the rest from reference TRBV19 and TRBJ2-2 gives the full variable domain: DGGITQSPKYLFRKEGQNVTLSCEQNLNHDAMYWYRQDPGQGLRLIYYSQIVNDFQKGDIAEGYSVSREKKESFPLTVTSAQKNPTAFYLCASSTPSQRGMGYTGELFFGEGSRLTVL.

The table lists this clonotype with a few counts. This chain connects TRBV7-9 to TRBJ2-1; the D gene is possibly TRBD1 (6 bases). The CDR3 covers 14 residues. V was pared by 3 bases and J by 12 bases, with 18 bases between. Per germline, CDR1 SEHNR and CDR2 FQNEAQ (reference sequence). DNA of the CDR3: TGTGCCAGCAGCTTCTCCTACGGCCAACAGGGGCAGTTCTTC. It codes for CASSFSYGQQGQFF.

V gene TRBV3-1 combines with J gene TRBJ1-2, with no clear D. The V and J ends lost 3 bases and 4 bases respectively, with 9 bases between them. The CDR3 runs to 13 residues. Looked up from germline, CDR1 is LGHDT and CDR2 is YNNKEL (reference sequence). CDR3 amino acids: CASSQALTYGYTF. CDR3 nucleotides: TGTGCCAGCAGCCAGGCACTTACCTATGGCTACACCTTC. Filled out from reference TRBV3-1 and TRBJ1-2, the complete variable domain reads DTAVSQTPKYLVTQMGNDKSIKCEQNLGHDTMYWYKQDSKKFLKIMFSYNNKELIINETVPNRFSPKSPDKAHLNLHINSLELGDSAVYFCASSQALTYGYTFGSGTRLTVV.